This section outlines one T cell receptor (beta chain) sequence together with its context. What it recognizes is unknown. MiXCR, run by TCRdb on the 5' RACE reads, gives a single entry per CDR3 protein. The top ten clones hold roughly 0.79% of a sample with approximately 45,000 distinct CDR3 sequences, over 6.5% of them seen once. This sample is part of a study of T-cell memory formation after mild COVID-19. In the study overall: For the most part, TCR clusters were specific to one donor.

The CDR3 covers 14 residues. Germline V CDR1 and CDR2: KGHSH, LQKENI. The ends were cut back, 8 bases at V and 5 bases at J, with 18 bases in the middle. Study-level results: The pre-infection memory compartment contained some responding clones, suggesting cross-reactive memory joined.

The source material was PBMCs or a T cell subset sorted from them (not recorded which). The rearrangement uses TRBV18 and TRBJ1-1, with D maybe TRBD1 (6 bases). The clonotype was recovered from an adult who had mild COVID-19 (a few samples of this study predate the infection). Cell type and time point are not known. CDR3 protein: CASAPPGAITEAFF. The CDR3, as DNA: TGTGCCAGCGCCCCGCCGGGGGCGATAACTGAAGCTTTCTTT.